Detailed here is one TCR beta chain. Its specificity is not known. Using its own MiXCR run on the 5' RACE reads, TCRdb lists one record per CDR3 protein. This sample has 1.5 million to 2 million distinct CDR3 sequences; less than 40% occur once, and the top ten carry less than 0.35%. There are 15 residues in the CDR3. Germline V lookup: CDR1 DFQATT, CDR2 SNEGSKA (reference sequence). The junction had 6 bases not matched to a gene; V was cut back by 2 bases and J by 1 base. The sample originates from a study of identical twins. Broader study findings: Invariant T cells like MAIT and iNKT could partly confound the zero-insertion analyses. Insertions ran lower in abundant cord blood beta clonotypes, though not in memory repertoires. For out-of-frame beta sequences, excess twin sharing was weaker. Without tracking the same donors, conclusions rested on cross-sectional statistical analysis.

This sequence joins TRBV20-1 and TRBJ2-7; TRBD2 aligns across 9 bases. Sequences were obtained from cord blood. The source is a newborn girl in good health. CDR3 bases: TGCAGTGCTAGATTTCCCCTAGCGGGGTCCTACGAGCAGTACTTC. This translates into CSARFPLAGSYEQYF.